The clone carrying this T cell receptor beta chain occurred once. The data derive from a study of cytomegalovirus exposure and HLA in healthy donors. PCR employed 60 Vbeta and 13 Jbeta primers. Using immunoSEQ multiplex PCR, the repertoire was profiled, and TCRdb retains in-frame clones only, with some absent. The data hold about 94,000 clones, with around three fifths observed a single time. Trimming removed 2 bases at V and 4 bases at J, with 11 bases between. CDR1 is GTSNPN, CDR2 SVGIG, per germline (reference sequence). The CDR3 is 13 amino acids. The rearrangement uses TRBV30 and TRBJ2-5; TRBD1 might be the D (6 bases). Sequencing was carried out using PBMCs. The source of this sequence is a man aged 25-45 years in good health and CMV-seronegative. CDR3 nucleotide sequence: TGTGCCTGGAGTTCGACAGGCGGAGAGACCCAGTACTTC. Its protein product is CAWSSTGGETQYF. Full variable domain (remainder filled in from reference TRBV30 and TRBJ2-5): SQTIHQWPATLVQPVGSPLSLECTVEGTSNPNLYWYRQAAGRGLQLLFYSVGIGQISSEVPQNLSASRPQDRQFILSSKKLLLSDSGFYLCAWSSTGGETQYFGPGTRLLVL.